This T cell receptor (beta chain) was recovered during a study of shared clonotypes between healthy human individuals. Deep-level assay runs were performed. DNA at approximately 200 ng, around 30,000 T cell genomes, went into sorted-subset replicate PCRs. The method was immunoSEQ multiplex PCR; TCRdb's version includes in-frame clones alone and lacks a portion of them. The table has about 2,200,000 clones, 85% to 95% seen once; the top ten hold under 2%. CD45RO negativity and positive selection for CCR7 defined naive CD8 cells, a population that excluded terminally differentiated effector memory CD45RA+ cells. The source material was naive CD8+ T cells from PBMCs. This TCR came from a man younger than 35 in good health. Some clones in this sample may be carry-over from other donors' samples.

The CDR3 DNA sequence: TGTGCCAGCAGCTTCGTTGACAGGACATACTACGAGCAGTACTTC. This translates into CASSFVDRTYYEQYF. This sequence joins TRBV5-8 and TRBJ2-7, with TRBD1 as a possible D gene (6 bases). V lost 2 bases, J lost 3 bases, and 15 bases lay in between. The CDR3 extends over 15 amino acids. Germline CDR1 is SGHTS and CDR2 is YDEGEE.